A single sample is the source of the 3 T cell receptor beta chains below, sequenced in a study of blood T cell repertoires in COVID-19. Some clones are missing from TCRdb's copy, which holds only in-frame ones; the method was immunoSEQ multiplex PCR. The repertoire holds 210,000 or so clones, with roughly four fifths as singletons. Material for sequencing was peripheral blood. The source of these receptors is a man aged 50 to 60 who had recovered from COVID-19.

CDR3 in amino acids: CASSESTGTQEKLFF. CDR3 DNA sequence: TGCGCCAGCAGTGAGTCTACAGGTACGCAGGAAAAACTGTTTTTT. This chain uses TRBV10-2 with TRBJ1-4; weak D call: TRBD1 (5 bases). The CDR3 loop spans 15 amino acids. V dropped 0 bases and J dropped 8 bases, with 13 bases sitting between them. Germline values: CDR1 WSHSY, CDR2 SAAADI.

In this sample, this clone turned up once. The chain is built from TRBV10-3 and TRBJ2-3; 7 bases are shared with TRBD1. Germline V gene lookup returns CDR1 ENHRY and CDR2 SYGVKD. This CDR3 is built from 15 residues. Trimming took 4 bases from V and 2 from J; bases not matched to a gene: 6. CDR3 protein: CAISGGTDNTDTQYF. In nucleotides, the CDR3 is TGTGCCATCAGTGGGGGGACAGATAACACAGATACGCAGTATTTT.

J is TRBJ2-7 and V is TRBV6-2 or TRBV6-3, with D possibly being TRBD1 (6 bases). Germline V lookup: CDR1 MNHEY, CDR2 SVGEGT. The CDR3 sequence is 18 residues long. V was trimmed by 6 bases and J by 2 bases, leaving 26 bases between them. The CDR3 region is CASSDELWGPQNPYEQYF. CDR3 sequence (DNA): TGTGCCAGCAGCGACGAGCTTTGGGGGCCCCAAAACCCCTACGAGCAGTACTTC.